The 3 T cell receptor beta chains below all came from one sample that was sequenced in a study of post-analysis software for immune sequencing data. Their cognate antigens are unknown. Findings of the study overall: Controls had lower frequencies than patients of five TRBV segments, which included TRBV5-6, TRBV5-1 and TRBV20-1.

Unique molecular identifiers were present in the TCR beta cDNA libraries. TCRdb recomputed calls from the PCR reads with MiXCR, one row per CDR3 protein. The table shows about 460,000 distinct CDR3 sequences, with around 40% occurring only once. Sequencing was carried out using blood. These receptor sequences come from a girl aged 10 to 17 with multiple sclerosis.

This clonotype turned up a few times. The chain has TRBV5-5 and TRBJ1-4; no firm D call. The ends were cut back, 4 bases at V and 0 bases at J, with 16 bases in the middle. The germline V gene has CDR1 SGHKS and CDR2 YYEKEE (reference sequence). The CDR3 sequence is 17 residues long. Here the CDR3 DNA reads TGTGCCAGCAGCCTAGTGACGGGGATGCCAACTAATGAAAAACTGTTTTTT. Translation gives CASSLVTGMPTNEKLFF.

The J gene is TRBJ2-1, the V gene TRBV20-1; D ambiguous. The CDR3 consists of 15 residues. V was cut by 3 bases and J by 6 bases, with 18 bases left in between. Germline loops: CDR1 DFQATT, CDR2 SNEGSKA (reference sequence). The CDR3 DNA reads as TGCAGTGCTAGTTCCCTTACTCTAGTTCGCAATGAGCAGTTCTTC. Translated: CSASSLTLVRNEQFF.

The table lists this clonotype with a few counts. The CDR3 reads CSAGGASGANEQFF. CDR3 in DNA: TGCAGCGCCGGGGGGGCTAGCGGGGCCAATGAGCAGTTCTTC. The chain recombines TRBV29-1 with TRBJ2-1, with 9 bases lining up with TRBD2. V dropped 7 bases and J dropped 6; count of bases not matched to a gene: 10. The CDR3 has 14 residues. The germline CDR1 and CDR2 sequences are SQVTM and ANQGSEA.